These T cell receptor beta chains were read from a single sample in a study of shared clonotypes between healthy human individuals. Libraries were prepared by immunoSEQ multiplex PCR; TCRdb keeps only in-frame clonotypes and omits some of them. The sample has roughly 760,000 clones; over 65% are singletons. The sample taken for sequencing was memory CD4+ T cells sorted from blood. Source of these receptors: a woman aged 25 to 45 in good health. Each CDR3 is given with its conserved first and last residue. The order of the fields is V gene, J gene, CDR3 protein.

V: TRBV5-1
J: TRBJ1-4
CDR3: CASSSGTADEKLFF

V: TRBV15
J: TRBJ2-5
CDR3: CATSRVSGFLRETQYF

V: TRBV19
J: TRBJ1-5
CDR3: CASSMTKNQPQHF

V: TRBV28
J: TRBJ1-5
CDR3: CASSSPGGGNQPQHF

V: TRBV28
J: TRBJ1-5
CDR3: CASSFSPTRRASQPQHF

V: TRBV28
J: TRBJ2-7
CDR3: CVGRGLEQYF

V: TRBV2
J: TRBJ2-3
CDR3: CASCSAGGGDTQYF

V: TRBV30
J: TRBJ1-4
CDR3: CAWLPGQFNEKLFF

V: TRBV28
J: TRBJ1-4
CDR3: CASSSQGDNEKLFF

V: TRBV15
J: TRBJ2-5
CDR3: CATWGAGAKTQYF

V: TRBV28
J: TRBJ2-7
CDR3: CASSRGGEQYF

V: TRBV6-1
J: TRBJ1-3
CDR3: CASSESSLYSGNTIYF